This T cell receptor (beta chain) was retrieved from a study of blood T cell repertoires in COVID-19. At the level of the study: From T cells, B-cell-depleted T cells, or PBMCs came the material, which was cDNA or gDNA.

Each participant's cohort was designated according to participant-reported clinical history. CDR1 and CDR2 (germline): MNHEY, SVGEGT. The CDR3 length is 15 residues. The J segment lost 3 bases and the V segment lost 6 bases, leaving 6 bases of the junction unmatched. How the authors handled the data: It was from reference gene primer amplification that nucleated cell counts were estimated. Sequenced by immunoSEQ multiplex PCR; TCRdb stores in-frame clones only, minus some. The V and J calls and clone size come from that table; D and trimming were worked out from the DNA. The sample includes about 200,000 clones, around 85% of them seen just once.

The chain links TRBV6-2 or TRBV6-3 to TRBJ2-1; 9 nucleotides align to TRBD2. The clonotype was recovered from a man aged 40-49 years who had recovered from COVID-19. The specimen was PBMCs or T cells enriched from blood (not recorded which). CDR3 DNA sequence: TGTGCCAGCAGCCAGGGACTAGCCCGCTACAATGAGCAGTTCTTC. As protein: CASSQGLARYNEQFF.